These 5 T cell receptor beta chains came from one sample sequenced in a study of shared clonotypes between healthy human individuals. This table comes from immunoSEQ multiplex PCR, and its TCRdb copy is limited to in-frame clones, with some not included. The sample shows 2.5 million or so clones, 90% to 95% of them seen only once. Material: naive CD4+ T cells sorted from blood. The subset: CD45RA+ positively selected. The receptor source for this set is a man between 18 and 35 years old in good health.

This sequence joins TRBV5-1 and TRBJ1-2; perhaps TRBD1 as D (5 bases). Germline values: CDR1 SGHRS, CDR2 YFSETQ. Trimming removed 5 bases at V and 3 bases at J, with 11 bases between. This CDR3 spans 13 amino acids. The CDR3 coding sequence is TGCGCCAGCAGAACAGACAGAGACTATGGCTACACCTTC. Translation: CASRTDRDYGYTF.

The genes are TRBV9 and TRBJ2-3; possibly TRBD1 or TRBD2 for D (5 bases each). CDR3 length equals 12 residues. Germline-derived CDR1 and CDR2 are SGDLS and YYNGEE. The V and J ends lost 3 bases and 6 bases respectively, with 8 bases between them. CDR3 sequence (DNA): TGTGCCAGCAGCGCCAGGGAGGATACGCAGTATTTT. Translating gives CASSAREDTQYF.

This chain's CDR3 is CASSLRGEWHGYTF. CDR3 bases: TGTGCCAGCAGTTTAAGGGGTGAATGGCATGGCTACACCTTC. The V and J genes are TRBV28 and TRBJ1-2; tentatively, D is TRBD1 (5 bases). V shed 2 bases and J shed 6 bases, with 13 bases lying between them. This CDR3 comprises 14 residues. Germline-derived CDR1 and CDR2 are MDHEN and SYDVKM.

The chain joins TRBV19 to TRBJ1-5; D is unresolved. The CDR3 has 15 amino acids. V was clipped by 3 bases and J by 0 bases, with 9 bases between them. Per germline, CDR1 LNHDA and CDR2 SQIVND (reference sequence). The CDR3 DNA sequence: TGTGCCAGTAGTATTAATACGGTTAGCAATCAGCCCCAGCATTTT. This sequence encodes CASSINTVSNQPQHF.

The table lists this clone with a few counts. Relative to the germline gene, one junction end is altered; a read error may explain this. The CDR3 nucleotides are TGTGCCAGCAGTGCGCTTGGAGGGACGGTCTTT. Translated, it gives CASSALGGTVF. The V and J genes are TRBV25-1 and TRBJ1-1; possibly TRBD1 for D (5 bases). The germline V gene has CDR1 MGHDK and CDR2 SYGVNS. This CDR3 is built from 11 residues.